These T cell receptor beta chains were read from a single sample in a study of blood T cell repertoires in COVID-19. The assay was immunoSEQ multiplex PCR, and TCRdb's table has in-frame clones only and misses some. The table records around 700,000 clones, about nine tenths of them present only once. Sequenced material: peripheral blood. The receptors derive from a woman between 18 and 29 years old with acute or convalescent COVID-19. The CDR3 runs from the conserved cysteine through the conserved F or W. A D gene is named only where the DNA matches it firmly. The size entry is marked missing in some rows and otherwise reads once, few, many or a size class.

D gene | clone size | J gene | V gene | CDR3 DNA | CDR3 protein
TRBD1 | . | TRBJ1-2 | TRBV4-1 | TGCGCCAGCAGCCAAGGAGGACAGGGTGAAGGCTACACCTTC | CASSQGGQGEGYTF
TRBD1 | . | TRBJ2-2 | TRBV5-1 | TGCGCCAGCAGCTTAACAACGACAGGGTTGAACACCGGGGAGCTGTTTTTT | CASSLTTTGLNTGELFF
. | . | TRBJ1-6 | TRBV5-1 | TGCGCCAGTGCCTCGGGGAGCTATAATTCACCCCTCCACTTT | CASASGSYNSPLHF
. | . | TRBJ1-1 | TRBV20-1 | TGCAGTGTTGGCACGAACACTGAAGCTTTCTTT | CSVGTNTEAFF
TRBD1 | . | TRBJ1-5 | TRBV19 | TGTGCCAGTAGTAAACAGGGGGGACGGCCCCAGCATTTT | CASSKQGGRPQHF
TRBD1 | . | TRBJ2-7 | TRBV9 | TGTGCCAGCAGCGCCCGCGGACAGGGGTCCTACGAGCAGTACTTC | CASSARGQGSYEQYF
. | . | TRBJ1-2 | TRBV19 | TGTGCCAGTAGTATACTATTCCGGGACACTATTGTCGGACATGGCTACACCTTC | CASSILFRDTIVGHGYTF
. | many | TRBJ2-7 | TRBV25-1 | TGTGCCAGCAGTGACGAGAGAACAGCCTACGAGCAGTACTTC | CASSDERTAYEQYF
TRBD2 | . | TRBJ2-7 | TRBV29-1 | TGCAGCGTTGAAGGCGGGGGGCAAATCAACGAGCAGTACTTC | CSVEGGGQINEQYF
. | . | TRBJ2-7 | TRBV14 | TGTGCCAGCAGCCAAGGGCTTGAGCAGTACTTC | CASSQGLEQYF
TRBD2 | once | TRBJ2-7 | TRBV28 | TGTGCCAGCACCCTGGGAGGGGTCGCCTCCTACGAGCAGTACTTC | CASTLGGVASYEQYF
. | . | TRBJ2-7 | TRBV24-1 | TGTGCCACCAGTGACCCCGGGACTGGTTTTAAGCAGTACTTC | CATSDPGTGFKQYF
. | . | TRBJ1-2 | TRBV14 | TGTGCCAGCAGCCAATGGCGGCAGGGTGAAGGCTACACCTTC | CASSQWRQGEGYTF
. | . | TRBJ2-1 | TRBV7-2 | TGTGCCAGCAGCCTCCGGACTAACCCGTACAATGAGCAGTTCTTC | CASSLRTNPYNEQFF
TRBD1 | . | TRBJ1-2 | TRBV29-1 | TGCAGCGTTCAGGGGGCTCCAGCTTCTAACTATGGCTACACCTTC | CSVQGAPASNYGYTF
TRBD1 | . | TRBJ2-2 | TRBV18 | TGTGCCAGCTCACCAGGTGGGGACAGACTAAACACCGGGGAGCTGTTTTTT | CASSPGGDRLNTGELFF
. | once | TRBJ2-1 | TRBV29-1 | TGCAGCGTTGTGGAGAGGAGTACATTCTTC | CSVVERSTFF
. | . | TRBJ1-2 | TRBV27 | TGTGCCAGCAGTTTCAGGGGTAATGGCTACACCTTC | CASSFRGNGYTF
. | . | TRBJ1-2 | TRBV5-1 | TGCGCCAGCAGCTTGGCGGGGTGGGGTGGCTACACCTTC | CASSLAGWGGYTF
. | . | TRBJ1-5 | TRBV7-9 | TGTGCCAGCAGCTTGCGTGTTCGGGGAGCAAATCAGCCCCAGCATTTT | CASSLRVRGANQPQHF
TRBD1 | . | TRBJ1-5 | TRBV5-1 | TGCGCCAGCAGCCCAGGGACAGGGGAATTTAGCAATCAGCCCCAGCATTTT | CASSPGTGEFSNQPQHF
. | once | TRBJ1-2 | TRBV5-1 | TGCGCCAGCAGCTTGAATCGAGGAGACTATGGCTACACCTTC | CASSLNRGDYGYTF
. | . | TRBJ1-2 | TRBV27 | TGTGCCAGCAGTTTGGGCGAGGGAGTCTATGGCTACACCTTC | CASSLGEGVYGYTF
TRBD1 | . | TRBJ1-5 | TRBV6-1 | TGTGCCAGCAGTGAAAGGGGGACAGGGAGGGGTCAGCCCCAGCATTTT | CASSERGTGRGQPQHF
. | . | TRBJ1-1 | TRBV5-6 | TGTGCCAGCAGCTCCCTTAGCCTGTTACGGAGGAGCACTGAAGCTTTCTTT | CASSSLSLLRRSTEAFF
. | . | TRBJ1-2 | TRBV30 | TGTGCCTGGGACAAGTACTATGGCTACACCTTC | CAWDKYYGYTF
TRBD1 | . | TRBJ1-5 | TRBV28 | TGTGCCAGCAGTTCGACAGGGGGCAAGGGCAATCAGCCCCAGCATTTT | CASSSTGGKGNQPQHF
TRBD1 | . | TRBJ1-6 | TRBV3-1/TRBV3-2 | TGTGCCAGCAGCCAAGGGGGGACAGGAACCTTTAATTCACCCCTCCACTTT | CASSQGGTGTFNSPLHF
. | . | TRBJ1-5 | TRBV7-8 | TGTGCCAGCAGCGCCGGGACAACCCTTAGCAATCAGCCCCAGCATTTT | CASSAGTTLSNQPQHF
TRBD1 | . | TRBJ1-1 | TRBV7-6 | TGTGCCAGCAGCTTAGTGCAGGGGGCAAACACTGAAGCTTTCTTT | CASSLVQGANTEAFF
. | . | TRBJ1-1 | TRBV5-1 | TGCGCCAGCAGCTTGGGGGGCATTGAAGCTTTCTTT | CASSLGGIEAFF
TRBD2 | . | TRBJ2-1 | TRBV29-1 | TGCAGCGTCGGGACTAGCGGGGGACACAATGAGCAGTTCTTC | CSVGTSGGHNEQFF
. | once | TRBJ1-2 | TRBV4-1 | TGCGCCAGCAGCCTTACGGAGGCTAACTATGGCTACACCTTC | CASSLTEANYGYTF
TRBD1 | . | TRBJ2-3 | TRBV19 | TGTGCCAGTAGTATACAGGGGGTTGGCACAGATACGCAGTATTTT | CASSIQGVGTDTQYF
TRBD1 | . | TRBJ2-5 | TRBV13 | TGTGCCAGCAGCTCATCCGGGACAGGGGAGACCCAGTACTTC | CASSSSGTGETQYF
. | . | TRBJ2-2 | TRBV5-1 | TGCGCCAGCAGCATAAACACCGGGGAGCTGTTTTTT | CASSINTGELFF
TRBD2 | . | TRBJ2-1 | TRBV4-1 | TGCGCCAGCAGCCAGGTTAGCGGGGGACACAATGAGCAGTTCTTC | CASSQVSGGHNEQFF
. | . | TRBJ2-3 | TRBV24-1 | TGTGCCACCAGTGTGGGACAAACTAGCACAGATACGCAGTATTTT | CATSVGQTSTDTQYF
. | . | TRBJ1-1 | TRBV6-5 | TGTGCCAGCAGTCCCTCGGGGGGGGCGGTGGCTGAAGCTTTCTTT | CASSPSGGAVAEAFF
. | . | TRBJ1-5 | TRBV19 | TGTGCCAGTAGTATAGATCTATCCCAGCCCCAGCATTTT | CASSIDLSQPQHF
. | . | TRBJ1-2 | TRBV11-2 | TGTGCCAGCAGTCGCGGGGGGCGTCAGGGCTACACCTTC | CASSRGGRQGYTF
TRBD1 | . | TRBJ2-7 | TRBV2 | TGTGCCAGCAGTGGATTGGACAGGGGGAACTACGAGCAGTACTTC | CASSGLDRGNYEQYF
. | . | TRBJ1-2 | TRBV29-1 | TGCAGCGTTGAACGGGACTATGGCTACACCTTC | CSVERDYGYTF
TRBD1 | . | TRBJ2-2 | TRBV7-9 | TGTGCCAGCACCAAACAGGGGGCTGGCTTCACCGGGGAGCTGTTTTTT | CASTKQGAGFTGELFF
TRBD1 | . | TRBJ1-1 | TRBV5-1 | TGCGCCAGCAGCTTGGACGGCAGGGGGACTGAAGCTTTCTTT | CASSLDGRGTEAFF
. | . | TRBJ2-1 | TRBV27 | TGTGCCAGCAGTTTTTACGAGAACAATGAGCAGTTCTTC | CASSFYENNEQFF
. | . | TRBJ1-3 | TRBV7-8 | TGTGCCAGCTCCCCCAGGGCAGGGGCTGGAAACACCATATATTTT | CASSPRAGAGNTIYF
. | once | TRBJ1-6 | TRBV2 | TGTGCCAGCAGTGCCGCCCGGGCCTATAATTCACCCCTCCACTTT | CASSAARAYNSPLHF
. | . | TRBJ1-1 | TRBV19 | TGTGCCAGTAGTATAGATAGAGGATTCAACACTGAAGCTTTCTTT | CASSIDRGFNTEAFF
. | . | TRBJ1-2 | TRBV30 | TGTGCCTGGAGTGGGGGCAGGGGTGGCTACACCTTC | CAWSGGRGGYTF
. | . | TRBJ2-1 | TRBV24-1 | TGTGCCACCAGTGATTCCTACAGTTCCTACAATGAGCAGTTCTTC | CATSDSYSSYNEQFF
. | . | TRBJ2-1 | TRBV18 | TGTGCCAGCTCCACATCACGACGGGCTCGGGGTGAGCAGTTCTTC | CASSTSRRARGEQFF
TRBD1 | . | TRBJ2-7 | TRBV5-1 | TGCGCCAGCAGACCCGGACAGGGGGAGTACGAGCAGTACTTC | CASRPGQGEYEQYF
. | . | TRBJ1-3 | TRBV7-8 | TGTGCCAGCAGCTTTTACAGGGACTACTCTGGAAACACCATATATTTT | CASSFYRDYSGNTIYF
. | . | TRBJ1-4 | TRBV10-3 | TGTGCCATCAGTGACAGGGCCGTTAATGAAAAACTGTTTTTT | CAISDRAVNEKLFF
. | . | TRBJ1-1 | TRBV30 | TGTGCCTGGAGTGGAAGCGTGAACACTGAAGCTTTCTTT | CAWSGSVNTEAFF
. | . | TRBJ2-1 | TRBV29-1 | TGCAGCGTTGGATCGCTCAGCTCCTACAATGAGCAGTTCTTC | CSVGSLSSYNEQFF